Sequencing of this T cell receptor beta chain was carried out in a study of cytomegalovirus exposure and HLA in healthy donors. Study overall: A preliminary data release comprised around 90 million unique TCRs obtained from HLA-typed donors.

The germline CDR1 and CDR2 sequences are MNHNY and SVGAGI (reference sequence). V was pared by 5 bases and J by 3 bases, with 0 bases of the junction left unmatched. The CDR3 spans 12 residues. The table lists this clone with a few counts. Its antigen remains unknown. Both 60 Vbeta primers and 13 Jbeta primers went into the PCR. Measured with immunoSEQ multiplex PCR; TCRdb has only the in-frame clones, and not every one. The table lists approximately 72,000 clones, about 78% of them singletons. Study-level findings and limits: Rarity held for most TCR sequences, but there were some public TCRs that occurred in many donors. Later on, a genetic analysis was performed. It linked a missense variant in DCLRE1C with V- and J-gene trimming of TCR beta.

At collection, donors were nominally healthy, but unrecorded immune exposures were probable. This TCR was sampled from a male donor in good health and CMV-seropositive. This chain links TRBV6-6 with TRBJ1-2, with 7 nucleotides matching TRBD1. Sequencing used PBMCs. For the CDR3, the DNA is TGTGCCAGCAGTCAGGGGGACTATGGCTACACCTTC. Its protein product is CASSQGDYGYTF.